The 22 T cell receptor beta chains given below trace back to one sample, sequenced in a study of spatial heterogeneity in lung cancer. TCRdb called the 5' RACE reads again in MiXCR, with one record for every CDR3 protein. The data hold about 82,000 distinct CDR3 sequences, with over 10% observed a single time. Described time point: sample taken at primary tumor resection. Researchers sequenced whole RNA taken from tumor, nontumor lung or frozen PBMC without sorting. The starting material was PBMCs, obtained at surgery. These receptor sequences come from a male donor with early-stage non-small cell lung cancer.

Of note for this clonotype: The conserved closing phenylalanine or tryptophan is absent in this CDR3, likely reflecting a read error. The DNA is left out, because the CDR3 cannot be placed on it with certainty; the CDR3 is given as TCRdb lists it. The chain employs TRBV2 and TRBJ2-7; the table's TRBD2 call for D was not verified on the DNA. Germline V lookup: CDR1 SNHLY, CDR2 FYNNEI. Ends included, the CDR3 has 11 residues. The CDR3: CASSEGGLPLL.

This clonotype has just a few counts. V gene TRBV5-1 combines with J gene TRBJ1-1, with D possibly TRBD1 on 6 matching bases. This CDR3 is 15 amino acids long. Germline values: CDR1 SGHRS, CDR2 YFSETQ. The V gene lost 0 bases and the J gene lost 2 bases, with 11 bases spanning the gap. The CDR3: CASSLEGTSNTEAFF. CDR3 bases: TGCGCCAGCAGCTTGGAGGGGACAAGTAACACTGAAGCTTTCTTT.

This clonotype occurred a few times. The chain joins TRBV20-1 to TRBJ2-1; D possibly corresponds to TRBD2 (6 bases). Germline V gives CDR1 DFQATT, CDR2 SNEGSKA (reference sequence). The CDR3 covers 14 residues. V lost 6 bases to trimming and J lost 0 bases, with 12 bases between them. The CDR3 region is CSATKTSSYNEQFF. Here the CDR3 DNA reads TGCAGTGCCACAAAGACTAGCTCCTACAATGAGCAGTTCTTC.

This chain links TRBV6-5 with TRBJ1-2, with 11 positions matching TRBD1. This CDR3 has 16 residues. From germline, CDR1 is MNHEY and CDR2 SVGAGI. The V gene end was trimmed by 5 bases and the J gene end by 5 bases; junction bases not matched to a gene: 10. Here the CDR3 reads CASSPIGQGAEYGYTF. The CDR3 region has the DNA TGTGCCAGCAGTCCCATCGGACAGGGGGCAGAGTATGGCTACACCTTC.

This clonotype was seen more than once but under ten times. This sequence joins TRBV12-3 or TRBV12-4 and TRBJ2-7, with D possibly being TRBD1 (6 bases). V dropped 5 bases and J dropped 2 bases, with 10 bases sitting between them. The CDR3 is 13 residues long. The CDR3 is CASSAGDTYEQYF. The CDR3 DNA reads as TGTGCCAGCAGTGCCGGGGACACCTACGAGCAGTACTTC.

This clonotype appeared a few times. The CDR3 region is CASSIAAGESYEQYF. As DNA, the CDR3 is TGTGCCAGTAGTATAGCAGCGGGAGAGAGTTACGAGCAGTACTTC. The chain carries TRBV19 and TRBJ2-7, with TRBD2 matching over 8 bases. The V and J ends lost 1 base and 4 bases, in that order; junction bases with no gene match: 6. Germline V CDR1 and CDR2: LNHDA, SQIVND (reference sequence). The CDR3 loop spans 15 amino acids.

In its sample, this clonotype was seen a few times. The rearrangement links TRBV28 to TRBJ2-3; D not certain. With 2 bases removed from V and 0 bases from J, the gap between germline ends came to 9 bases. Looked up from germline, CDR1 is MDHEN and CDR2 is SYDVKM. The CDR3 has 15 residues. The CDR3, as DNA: TGTGCCAGCAGTTTACAGGTCGTTAGCACAGATACGCAGTATTTT. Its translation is CASSLQVVSTDTQYF.

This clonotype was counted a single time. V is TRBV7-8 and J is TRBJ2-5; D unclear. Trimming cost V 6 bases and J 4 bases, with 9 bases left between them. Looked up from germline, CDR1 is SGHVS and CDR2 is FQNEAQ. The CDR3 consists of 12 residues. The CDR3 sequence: CASRRTAETQYF. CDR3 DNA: TGTGCCAGCAGAAGGACGGCAGAGACCCAGTACTTC.

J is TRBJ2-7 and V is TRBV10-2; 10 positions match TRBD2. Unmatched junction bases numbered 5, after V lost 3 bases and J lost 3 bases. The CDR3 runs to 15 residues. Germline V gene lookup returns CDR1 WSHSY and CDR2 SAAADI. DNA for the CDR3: TGCGCCAGCAGTGATCGACTAGCGGGCTTCTACGAGCAGTACTTC. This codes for CASSDRLAGFYEQYF.

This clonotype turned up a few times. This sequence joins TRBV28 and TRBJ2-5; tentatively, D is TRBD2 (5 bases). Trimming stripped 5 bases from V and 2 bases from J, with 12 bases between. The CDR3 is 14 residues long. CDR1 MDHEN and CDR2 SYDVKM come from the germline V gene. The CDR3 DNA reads TGTGCCAGCAGTCAAGCCGGGAAGCAAGAGACCCAGTACTTC. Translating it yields CASSQAGKQETQYF.

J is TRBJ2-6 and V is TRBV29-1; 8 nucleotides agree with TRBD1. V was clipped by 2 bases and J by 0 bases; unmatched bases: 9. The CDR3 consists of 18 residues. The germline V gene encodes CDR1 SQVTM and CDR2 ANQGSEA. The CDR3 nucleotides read TGCAGCGTTGAATTCCGGGACAGGTTTAACTCTGGGGCCAACGTCCTGACTTTC. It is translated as CSVEFRDRFNSGANVLTF.

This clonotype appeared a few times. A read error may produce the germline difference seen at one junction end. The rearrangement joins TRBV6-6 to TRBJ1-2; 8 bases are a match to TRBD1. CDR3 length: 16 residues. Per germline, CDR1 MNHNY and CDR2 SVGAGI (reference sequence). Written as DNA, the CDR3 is TGTGCCAGCAGTTACTCTCCAGGGGGCTACAACTCTGGCTACACCTTC. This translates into CASSYSPGGYNSGYTF.

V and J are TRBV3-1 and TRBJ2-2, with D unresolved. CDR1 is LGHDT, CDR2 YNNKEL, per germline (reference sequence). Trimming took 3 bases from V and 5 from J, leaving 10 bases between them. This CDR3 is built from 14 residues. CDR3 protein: CASSQNYMTGELFF. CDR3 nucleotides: TGTGCCAGCAGCCAGAACTATATGACCGGGGAGCTGTTTTTT.

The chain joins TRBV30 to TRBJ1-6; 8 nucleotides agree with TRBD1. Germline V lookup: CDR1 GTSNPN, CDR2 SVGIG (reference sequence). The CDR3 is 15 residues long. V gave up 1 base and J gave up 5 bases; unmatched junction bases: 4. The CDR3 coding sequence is TGTGCCTGGAGTGCTGGGGACAGGAATAATTCACCCCTCCACTTT. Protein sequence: CAWSAGDRNNSPLHF.

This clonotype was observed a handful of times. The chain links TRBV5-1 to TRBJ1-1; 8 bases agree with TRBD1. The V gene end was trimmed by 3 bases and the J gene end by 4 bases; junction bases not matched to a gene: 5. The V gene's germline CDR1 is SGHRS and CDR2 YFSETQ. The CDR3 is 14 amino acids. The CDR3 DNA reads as TGCGCCAGCAGCTCCGGACAGGGTGGCACTGAAGCTTTCTTT. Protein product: CASSSGQGGTEAFF.

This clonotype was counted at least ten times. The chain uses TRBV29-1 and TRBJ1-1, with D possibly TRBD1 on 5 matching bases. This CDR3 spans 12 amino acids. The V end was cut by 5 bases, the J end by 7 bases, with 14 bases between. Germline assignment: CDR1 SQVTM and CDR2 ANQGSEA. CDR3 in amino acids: CSVPARRGEAFF. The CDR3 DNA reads TGCAGCGTTCCAGCCCGGAGGGGTGAAGCTTTCTTT.

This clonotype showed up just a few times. The CDR3 sequence: CAWTSGTVPYEQYF. CDR3 in DNA: TGTGCCTGGACTTCCGGGACAGTACCCTACGAGCAGTACTTC. The V gene is TRBV30, the J gene TRBJ2-7; 7 bases line up with TRBD1. Losses at the gene ends were 4 bases for V and 2 bases for J; bases not matched to a gene: 8. The CDR3 is made up of 14 amino acids. Germline-derived CDR1 and CDR2 are GTSNPN and SVGIG (reference sequence).

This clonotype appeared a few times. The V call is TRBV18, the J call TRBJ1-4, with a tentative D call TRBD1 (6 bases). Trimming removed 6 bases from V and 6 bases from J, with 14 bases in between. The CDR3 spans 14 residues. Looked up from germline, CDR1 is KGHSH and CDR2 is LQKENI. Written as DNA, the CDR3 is TGTGCCAGCTCGCTACAGGGCGGGGATGAAAAACTGTTTTTT. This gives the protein CASSLQGGDEKLFF.

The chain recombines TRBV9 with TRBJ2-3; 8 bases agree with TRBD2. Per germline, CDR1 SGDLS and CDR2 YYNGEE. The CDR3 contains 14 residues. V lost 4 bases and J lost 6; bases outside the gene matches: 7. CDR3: CASSSGTSRDTQYF. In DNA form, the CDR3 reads TGTGCCAGCAGCTCGGGGACTAGTCGGGATACGCAGTATTTT.

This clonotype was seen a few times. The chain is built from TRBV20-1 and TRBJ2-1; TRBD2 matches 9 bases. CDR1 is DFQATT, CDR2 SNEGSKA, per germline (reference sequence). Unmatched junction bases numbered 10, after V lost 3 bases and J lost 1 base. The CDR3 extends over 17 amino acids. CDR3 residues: CSASETGLALSYNEQFF. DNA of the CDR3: TGCAGTGCTAGTGAGACCGGACTAGCGTTGTCCTACAATGAGCAGTTCTTC.

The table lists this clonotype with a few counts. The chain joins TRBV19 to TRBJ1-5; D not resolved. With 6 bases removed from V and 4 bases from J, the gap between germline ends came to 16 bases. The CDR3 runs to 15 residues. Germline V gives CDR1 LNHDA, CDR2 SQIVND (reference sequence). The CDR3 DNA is TGTGCCAGTAGCCTCGCGACCGTGGAAAATCAGCCCCAGCATTTT. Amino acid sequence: CASSLATVENQPQHF.

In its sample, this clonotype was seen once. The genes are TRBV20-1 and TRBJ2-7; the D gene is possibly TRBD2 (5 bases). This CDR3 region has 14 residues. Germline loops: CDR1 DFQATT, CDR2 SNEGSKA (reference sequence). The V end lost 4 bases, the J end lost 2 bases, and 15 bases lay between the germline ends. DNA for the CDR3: TGCAGTGCTATTTCAGACTACTCTCCCTACGAGCAGTACTTC. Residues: CSAISDYSPYEQYF.